A single sample is the source of the 5 T cell receptor beta chains below, sequenced in a study of identifying expanded T cells in peripheral blood. Profiled with immunoSEQ multiplex PCR; TCRdb holds only in-frame clones, not every one. The profile covers about 94,000 clones, with approximately 88% appearing a single time and under 6% taken by the ten largest. Sequences were obtained from blood. These receptors originate from a person aged 18 to 70 in good health.

The rearrangement links TRBV7-3 to TRBJ2-5; D remains unclear. The V gene lost 3 bases and the J gene lost 2 bases, with 1 base spanning the gap. CDR1 and CDR2 (germline): SGHTA, FQGTGA. The CDR3 contains 11 residues. CDR3 loop: CASSLQETQYF. CDR3 in DNA: TGTGCCAGCAGCTTGCAAGAGACCCAGTACTTC.

The chain carries TRBV27 and TRBJ2-3; D is ambiguous. Germline CDR1 is MNHEY and CDR2 is SMNVEV (reference sequence). The ends were cut back, 2 bases at V and 5 bases at J, with 5 bases in the middle. The CDR3 loop spans 12 amino acids. CDR3 residues: CASSLARDTQYF. Here the CDR3 DNA reads TGTGCCAGCAGTTTAGCTAGAGATACGCAGTATTTT.

CDR3 residues: CASSLGLADSNQPQHF. Here the CDR3 DNA reads TGTGCCAGCAGCTTGGGGCTGGCCGATAGCAATCAGCCCCAGCATTTT. The chain has TRBV5-5 and TRBJ1-5, with D unclear. Germline lookup yields CDR1 SGHKS and CDR2 YYEKEE (reference sequence). The CDR3 consists of 16 residues. V lost 0 bases and J lost 0, with 10 bases in between.

V usage is TRBV5-1 and J usage is TRBJ2-3; no firm D call. CDR1 and CDR2 from the germline V gene are SGHRS and YFSETQ. The CDR3 runs to 16 residues. V dropped 2 bases and J dropped 2 bases, with 15 bases sitting between them. The CDR3 nucleotides are TGCGCCAGCAGCTTCGGTGCCTCGGTGGACACAGATACGCAGTATTTT. Translating gives CASSFGASVDTDTQYF.

V is TRBV30 and J is TRBJ1-5; D gene unclear. CDR1 GTSNPN and CDR2 SVGIG come from the germline V gene (reference sequence). CDR3 length: 13 residues. The germline V and J ends were trimmed by 3 bases and 0 bases, with 6 bases remaining between them. The CDR3 loop reads CAWRGSSNQPQHF. The CDR3 nucleotides read TGTGCCTGGAGAGGAAGTAGCAATCAGCCCCAGCATTTT.